This T cell receptor beta chain was documented in a study of blood T cell repertoires in COVID-19. Whole-study context: Acute-phase and convalescent COVID-19 samples originated in the United States, Italy and Spain. In each case, the material was cDNA or gDNA derived from T cells, B-cell-depleted T cells, or PBMCs.

This clone was counted a single time. In the authors' methods: Nucleated cell number was recorded as an estimate derived from reference gene primer amplification. Sequencing used immunoSEQ multiplex PCR; TCRdb keeps in-frame clones, though not all of them. V and J calls and clone size are as listed in that table; D and trimming were resolved from the DNA. The table has 51,000 or so clones, roughly four fifths seen once; the top ten hold about 7%. Trimming cost V 0 bases and J 10 bases; bases outside gene matches: 6. The CDR3 loop spans 15 amino acids. Per germline, CDR1 LGHNA and CDR2 YNFKEQ. The source of this sequence is a man in his 70s with active COVID-19. This rearrangement joins TRBV4-2 to TRBJ1-6; 7 bases line up with TRBD1. The sample consisted of peripheral blood. In DNA form, the CDR3 reads TGTGCCAGCAGCCAAGAAGCAACAGGGGTATCACCCCTCCACTTT. This codes for CASSQEATGVSPLHF.